The 9 T cell receptor beta chains below all came from one sample that was sequenced in a study of beta chain features in type 1 diabetes. Overall study results and limits: All four CD4+ subsets from Type 1 diabetes patients carried moderately but significantly shorter TCRB CDR3s.

Antigen specificity for these receptors is unknown. Every bit of the isolated RNA underwent reverse transcription, so sequencing read expressed TCRB transcripts. Sequenced by immunoSEQ multiplex PCR; TCRdb stores in-frame clones only, minus some. The profile shows hundreds of thousands of clones, roughly an eighth of them singletons. The sample comprised naive CD4+ T cells from blood. The receptors were sampled from a man between 18 and 29 years old with type 1 diabetes.

The V call is TRBV7-9, the J call TRBJ1-1, with a weak D call TRBD1 (5 bases). The germline V gene encodes CDR1 SEHNR and CDR2 FQNEAQ (reference sequence). This CDR3 has 14 residues. The V and J ends lost 1 base and 4 bases respectively, with 10 bases between them. The DNA of the CDR3 is TGTGCCAGCAGCTTAGGAGGGACGGGCACTGAAGCTTTCTTT. Translating gives CASSLGGTGTEAFF.

V usage is TRBV9 and J usage is TRBJ2-1; D remains ambiguous. V was trimmed by 1 base and J by 0 bases, leaving 11 bases between them. Per germline, CDR1 SGDLS and CDR2 YYNGEE. The CDR3 runs to 16 residues. The DNA of the CDR3 is TGTGCCAGCAGCGTAATAGGCCCGAGCTCCTACAATGAGCAGTTCTTC. It yields the protein CASSVIGPSSYNEQFF.

This clone was detected a few times. The rearrangement links TRBV6-5 to TRBJ2-7; weak D call: TRBD1 (6 bases). CDR1 and CDR2 (germline): MNHEY, SVGAGI. The V and J ends lost 5 bases and 5 bases respectively, with 7 bases between them. This CDR3 is built from 11 residues. CDR3 loop: CASSQGHEQYF. CDR3 DNA sequence: TGTGCCAGCAGTCAGGGGCACGAGCAGTACTTC.

A few counts support this clone. The chain recombines TRBV5-1 with TRBJ2-3, with D perhaps matching TRBD1 or TRBD2 (5 bases each). The CDR3 runs 13 residues. Trimming left V 4 bases short and J 2 bases short, with 8 bases between. The germline CDR1 and CDR2 sequences are SGHRS and YFSETQ. The CDR3 nucleotides are TGCGCCAGCAGCCCCGGGACCACAGATACGCAGTATTTT. Translating gives CASSPGTTDTQYF.

This chain joins TRBV28 and TRBJ2-1; D uncertain. CDR1 and CDR2 from the germline V gene are MDHEN and SYDVKM. Trimming removed 8 bases at V and 0 bases at J, with 8 bases between. The CDR3 spans 13 residues. The CDR3 protein is CASRKSSYNEQFF. DNA for the CDR3: TGTGCCAGCCGGAAAAGCTCCTACAATGAGCAGTTCTTC.

The chain combines TRBV7-6 with TRBJ2-5, with 8 bases identical to TRBD1. Trimming cost V 5 bases and J 5 bases; bases outside gene matches: 13. There are 16 residues in the CDR3. Germline CDR1 and CDR2: SGHVS and FNYEAQ. DNA for the CDR3: TGTGCCAGCAGCCCCGGGCAGGGGGCCGGGTGGGAGACCCAGTACTTC. Its protein product is CASSPGQGAGWETQYF.

The rearrangement joins TRBV30 to TRBJ1-2; D unresolved. Germline CDR1 GTSNPN, CDR2 SVGIG (reference sequence). Between the trimmed V and J ends, which lost 0 bases and 7 bases, there was a span of 12 bases. The CDR3 totals 13 residues. The CDR3 nucleotides read TGTGCCTGGAGTGTAGGCTTGGCTTCTGGCTACACCTTC. Protein sequence: CAWSVGLASGYTF. Supplemented by reference TRBV30 and TRBJ1-2, the full variable domain reads SQTIHQWPATLVQPVGSPLSLECTVEGTSNPNLYWYRQAAGRGLQLLFYSVGIGQISSEVPQNLSASRPQDRQFILSSKKLLLSDSGFYLCAWSVGLASGYTFGSGTRLTVV.

The V call is TRBV4-1, the J call TRBJ2-3; tentative D call: TRBD2 (5 bases). Germline V gene data show CDR1 as MGHRA and CDR2 as YSYEKL. V was cut by 4 bases and J by 2 bases, with 13 bases left in between. The CDR3 totals 15 residues. The CDR3: CASSLSGLITDTQYF. In DNA form, the CDR3 reads TGCGCCAGCAGCCTAAGCGGACTGATCACAGATACGCAGTATTTT.

In this sample, this clone turned up a few times. The chain carries TRBV30 and TRBJ1-2, with D perhaps matching TRBD1 (6 bases). Trimming stripped 3 bases from V and 7 bases from J, with 12 bases between. CDR1 is GTSNPN, CDR2 SVGIG, per germline (reference sequence). The CDR3 contains 12 residues. As DNA, the CDR3 is TGTGCCTGGAGACAGGGAGTGGGTGGCTACACCTTC. It encodes CAWRQGVGGYTF.